This TCR beta chain was sequenced in a study of T cells in Graves' hyperthyroidism and ophthalmopathy. Study results and limitations: Most expanded thyroid clonotypes above 0.001 also appeared in blood.

Comments on this clonotype: What it binds is not known.

Investigators excluded patients with uncontrolled infection, other autoimmune disease, pregnancy or lactation. Diagnoses were made from clinical symptoms, serum measures (thyroxine and TRAb), thyroid ultrasound and orbital computed tomography. RNA transcripts gave rise to amplified TCR beta CDR3 regions. The HTBI primer set served for first-round RT-PCR of the TCR CDR3. TCRdb fed the multiplex PCR reads into MiXCR, producing one record per CDR3 protein. The sample shows approximately 690,000 distinct CDR3 sequences, roughly 15% of them seen only once. Germline CDR1 is SGDLS and CDR2 is YYNGEE. CDR3 size: 14 residues. V was pared by 4 bases and J by 3 bases, with 10 bases between.

This sequence originates from a woman aged 45-60 years with Graves' ophthalmopathy. V and J are TRBV9 and TRBJ2-2; D not certain. The specimen sequenced was blood. The CDR3 nucleotides are TGTGCCAGCAGCTCCCGAATTGACACCGGGGAGCTGTTTTTT. Its translation: CASSSRIDTGELFF.